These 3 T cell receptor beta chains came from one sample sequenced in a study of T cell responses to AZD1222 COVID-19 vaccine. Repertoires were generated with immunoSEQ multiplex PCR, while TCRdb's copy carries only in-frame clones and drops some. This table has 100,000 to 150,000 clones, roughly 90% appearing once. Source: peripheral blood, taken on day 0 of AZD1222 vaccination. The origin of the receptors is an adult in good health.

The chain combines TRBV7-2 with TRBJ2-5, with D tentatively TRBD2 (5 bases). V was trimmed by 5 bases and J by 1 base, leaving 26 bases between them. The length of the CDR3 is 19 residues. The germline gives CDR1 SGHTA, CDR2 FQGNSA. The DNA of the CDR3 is TGTGCCAGCAGCGATCCACCGGGAAGACTCTCAACCACCCAAGAGACCCAGTACTTC. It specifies CASSDPPGRLSTTQETQYF.

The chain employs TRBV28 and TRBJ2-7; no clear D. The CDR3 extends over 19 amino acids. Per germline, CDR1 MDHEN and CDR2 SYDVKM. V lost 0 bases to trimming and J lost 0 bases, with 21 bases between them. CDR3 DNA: TGTGCCAGCAGTTTATGGTCCGGGTCTCAGGAGAAAAGCTCCTACGAGCAGTACTTC. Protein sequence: CASSLWSGSQEKSSYEQYF.

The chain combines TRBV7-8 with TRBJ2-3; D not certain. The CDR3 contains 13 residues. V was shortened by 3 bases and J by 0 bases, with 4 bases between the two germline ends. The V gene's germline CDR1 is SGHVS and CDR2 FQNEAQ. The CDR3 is CASSLGSTDTQYF. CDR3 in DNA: TGTGCCAGCAGCTTGGGCAGCACAGATACGCAGTATTTT.